The rows below give T cell receptor beta chains drawn from one sample of a study of shared clonotypes between healthy human individuals. The protocol was immunoSEQ multiplex PCR, while the TCRdb copy is restricted to in-frame clones and leaves out a portion. The table has roughly 500,000 clones, 79% seen once. The sequenced sample consisted of PBMCs. All receptors derive from a middle-aged woman in good health. Some clones in this sample may be carry-over from other donors' samples. The CDR3 runs from the conserved cysteine through the conserved F or W. The D gene is left open where the match is weak. A row's size may be missing; if present it is once, few, many or a size class.

>NA|TRBD2|TRBV5-4|TRBJ2-5
CASSPRGGETQYF
TGTGCCAGCAGCCCACGCGGGGGGGAGACCCAGTACTTC
>few|NA|TRBV5-1|TRBJ2-7
CASSLAGTDASYEQYF
TGCGCCAGCAGCTTGGCCGGGACGGATGCTTCCTACGAGCAGTACTTC
>NA|NA|TRBV5-4|TRBJ2-3
CASSLGADTQYF
TGTGCCAGCAGCTTGGGTGCAGATACGCAGTATTTT
>NA|TRBD1|TRBV6-5|TRBJ1-2
CASSPRGQGAHGYTF
TGTGCCAGCAGCCCCCGTGGGCAGGGGGCGCATGGCTACACCTTC
>NA|NA|TRBV18|TRBJ1-2
CASSLTGSYGYTF
TGTGCCAGCTCACTCACAGGGTCTTATGGCTACACCTTC
>few|NA|TRBV28|TRBJ2-2
CATQDTGELFF
TGTGCCACCCAGGACACCGGGGAGCTGTTTTTT
>NA|NA|TRBV28|TRBJ1-4
CASSLPPGAGKLFF
TGTGCCAGCAGTTTACCCCCGGGGGCCGGAAAACTGTTTTTT
>NA|TRBD2|TRBV7-8|TRBJ2-1
CASSLKRLWTSGPNEQFF
TGTGCCAGCAGCTTAAAGCGTTTGTGGACTAGCGGGCCCAATGAGCAGTTCTTC
>once|TRBD1|TRBV10-3|TRBJ1-1
CAISPGQLNTEAFF
TGTGCCATCAGTCCGGGACAGTTGAACACTGAAGCTTTCTTT
>many|TRBD1|TRBV19|TRBJ1-5
CASTDTGRGYQPQHF
TGTGCCAGTACCGATACGGGCAGGGGGTATCAGCCCCAGCATTTT
>NA|NA|TRBV5-4|TRBJ1-1
CASSLMAGALGTEAFF
TGTGCCAGCAGCTTGATGGCAGGGGCCCTGGGCACTGAAGCTTTCTTT
>NA|NA|TRBV2|TRBJ2-1
CASTTGAINEQFF
TGTGCCAGCACAACGGGGGCGATCAATGAGCAGTTCTTC
>NA|NA|TRBV6-6|TRBJ2-3
CASNHRDLGFLDTQYF
TGTGCCAGCAACCACCGGGACTTGGGTTTTTTGGATACGCAGTATTTT
>NA|NA|TRBV7-3|TRBJ2-7
CASSSYPRGATYEQYF
TGTGCCAGCAGCTCCTATCCACGGGGTGCAACCTACGAGCAGTACTTC
>NA|NA|TRBV28|TRBJ1-5
CASSFLDQPQHF
TGTGCCAGCAGTTTTCTCGATCAGCCCCAGCATTTT
>NA|TRBD2|TRBV6-4|TRBJ2-1
CASSVGGRGNEQFF
TGTGCCAGCAGTGTAGGCGGGAGGGGGAATGAGCAGTTCTTC
>few|NA|TRBV7-9|TRBJ2-7
CASSPGRTVYEQYF
TGTGCCAGCAGCCCTGGTCGGACAGTCTACGAGCAGTACTTC
>NA|NA|TRBV19|TRBJ2-3
CASSIWGRTDTQYF
TGTGCCAGTAGTATATGGGGGAGGACAGATACGCAGTATTTT
>few|NA|TRBV19|TRBJ1-2
CASSPRTAPIHGYTF
TGTGCCAGTAGTCCTCGGACAGCGCCTATCCATGGCTACACCTTC
>NA|TRBD1|TRBV6-6|TRBJ2-2
CASNSGTAGTGELFF
TGTGCCAGCAACTCCGGGACAGCCGGCACCGGGGAGCTGTTTTTT
>NA|NA|TRBV30|TRBJ1-5
CAWSVQGRDSNQPQHF
TGTGCCTGGAGTGTACAGGGACGTGATAGCAATCAGCCCCAGCATTTT
>NA|TRBD2|TRBV11-3|TRBJ2-3
CASSSGRTSGTTQYF
TGTGCCAGCAGCTCCGGGAGGACTAGCGGGACTACGCAGTATTTT
>NA|NA|TRBV2|TRBJ2-7
CASFGAQGGLAYEQYF
TGTGCCAGCTTCGGAGCCCAAGGAGGGTTGGCCTACGAGCAGTACTTC
>NA|TRBD1|TRBV7-9|TRBJ1-2
CASSLAGTAANYGYTF
TGTGCCAGCAGCTTAGCCGGGACAGCCGCTAACTATGGCTACACCTTC
>once|NA|TRBV6-5|TRBJ2-3
CASTGLSGDTQYF
TGTGCGTCCACCGGGCTCTCCGGAGATACGCAGTATTTT
>once|TRBD2|TRBV7-9|TRBJ2-2
CASSLGLATGELFF
TGTGCCAGCAGCTTGGGACTAGCTACCGGGGAGCTGTTTTTT
>NA|NA|TRBV20-1|TRBJ1-1
CSASGWPEAFF
TGCAGTGCTAGCGGGTGGCCGGAAGCTTTCTTT
>NA|NA|TRBV21-1|TRBJ1-3
CASSKEGVEGNTIYF
TGTGCCAGCAGCAAGGAAGGGGTGGAAGGAAACACCATATATTTT
>once|TRBD2|TRBV5-6|TRBJ2-5
CASSSSTSGRPPYF
TGTGCCAGCAGCTCGTCGACTAGCGGGAGGCCGCCCTACTTC
>NA|NA|TRBV15|TRBJ2-1
CATSMSRTYNEQFF
TGTGCCACCAGCATGTCACGCACTTACAATGAGCAGTTCTTC